This T cell receptor (beta chain) derives from a study of regulatory T cells in long-lasting Graves disease (dated by TCRdb to the early 2020s). Broadly, across the study: Persistent Graves' disease was defined as antithyroid drug treatment for over 5 years with persistently positive TSH receptor autoantibodies. Patients with persistent Graves' disease were compared with patients with newly diagnosed Graves' disease using TCR sequencing and RNA sequencing of peripheral blood. The study was conducted in China and was registered as a clinical trial. A total of roughly 33 samples underwent TCR sequencing: around 13 from persistent and approximately 20 from newly diagnosed Graves' disease patients. Persistent Graves' disease patients in the clinical cohort had taken antithyroid drugs for approximately 10 years on average. Beyond this particular receptor, the publication reports: The small sample size was acknowledged by the authors as a limitation that may reduce accuracy. Because the primary lesion, thyroid tissue, could not be accessed, the study looked at peripheral blood alone. TRBV28, TRBJ1-2 and TRBJ2-5 were preferentially used in persistent disease, while TRBV20-1 and TRBJ2-1 were favored in newly diagnosed disease. Compared with newly diagnosed patients, patients with persistent Graves' disease had lower TCR Shannon entropy and fewer highly expanded clones, which suggests clonal expansion. Sequencing and analysis were restricted to the TCR beta chain. A larger number of public clonotypes was shared among persistent patients (approximately 2,500) than among newly diagnosed patients (over 850).

In its sample, this clonotype was seen a few times. The clone's antigen remains unknown. No base-level quality is on record; no much larger clone is a single base apart. Library prep was done by multiplex PCR. The run used an Illumina HiSeq 4000. CDR3 regions were amplified by Arm-PCR with iRepertoire HTBI primers to construct TCR beta libraries. Gel purification was performed on PCR products prior to sequencing. The study's own analysis went as follows. Across samples, fewer than 70 TRBV and 15 or so TRBJ segments were identified and used for gene usage analysis of CDR3 amino acid clonotypes. Filtered high-quality paired reads were merged into contigs using COPE and FqMerger. BLAST was used to align contigs to IMGT TRBV, TRBD and TRBJ reference genes, with CDR3 defined following IMGT. Any clonotype with a frequency above 0.1% was classified as a highly expanded clone. Shannon entropy served as the measure of repertoire diversity, while the Gini coefficient captured V-J evenness. Public clonotypes were defined as clonotypes shared by more than one individual. TCRdb applied fastp at Q25 and MiXCR to the public reads, then kept only in-frame beta chains. CDR3 protein duplicates are merged, each entry listing the most common genes and DNA. It is TCRdb's table, rather than the study itself, that gives the V and J calls and clone size. The sample contains approximately 400,000 distinct CDR3 sequences, around 24% of them found a single time. In total, the top ten clones hold 26% of the sample.

The time point label here, explained by the study, means: persistent/refractory GD, antithyroid drugs over 5 years with positive TRAb. For both TCR sequencing and RNA sequencing, RNA was extracted from PBMCs using TRIzol. The diagnosis of Graves' disease was made according to American Thyroid Association guidelines. The patients came from an endocrinology department in Xi'an, China. Each patient gave about 10 milliliters of peripheral blood, collected in an EDTA anticoagulant tube. PBMCs were isolated by Ficoll Paque Plus density gradient separation without further T cell sorting. An Agilent 2100 Bioanalyzer and agarose gel were used to assess RNA quality, and a NanoDrop 2000 was used to measure RNA concentration. Trimmed from V: 2 bases; trimmed from J: 5 bases; junction bases lacking a gene match: 13. From cysteine to phenylalanine, the CDR3 is 18 amino acids long. Only the CDR3 part of the read is kept: 54 bases, read in frame from the first base. CDR1 and CDR2 (LGHNA, YNFKEQ) derive from the germline V gene.

The source is a female donor with Graves disease. This chain joins TRBV4-2 to TRBJ2-5, and 11 bases in between align with TRBD2. Specimen: peripheral blood mononuclear cells (PBMCs), collected when the disease was refractory, from a patient treated with antithyroid drugs. Here is the DNA: TGTGCCAGCAGCCAAACTTTAAAAAAACTAGCGGGAGATGAGACCCAGTACTTC. Its protein reads: CASSQTLKKLAGDETQYF.